The 17 T cell receptor beta chains below all came from one sample that was sequenced in a study of T-cell reconstitution after alpha-beta-depleted transplantation in children. Unique molecular identifiers were built into the TCRbeta library. TCRdb used MiXCR to reprocess the PCR reads, holding one entry per CDR3 protein. The sample has about 460,000 distinct CDR3 sequences, approximately 12% seen once. Material: PBMCs from the stem cell graft donor, obtained from the stem cell graft. The source of these receptors is a human donor who donated a stem cell graft to a child with combined immunodeficiency.

J is TRBJ2-4 and V is TRBV18; 7 bases are shared with TRBD1. The germline gives CDR1 KGHSH, CDR2 LQKENI. The V and J ends lost 3 bases and 7 bases, in that order; junction bases with no gene match: 12. There are 16 residues in the CDR3. In DNA, the CDR3 is TGTGCCAGCTCACCTAACCGGGACAGCCTTAGGAACATTCAGTACTTC. Translating it yields CASSPNRDSLRNIQYF.

This chain joins TRBV12-3 or TRBV12-4 and TRBJ1-4; D is perhaps TRBD1 (5 bases). CDR3 length equals 16 residues. V was clipped by 6 bases and J by 8 bases, with 22 bases between them. CDR3 nucleotides: TGTGCCAGCAGCCAAAGCCCCAAGGGGAAGGGGGAAAAACTGTTTTTT. It encodes CASSQSPKGKGEKLFF.

The chain links TRBV4-3 to TRBJ2-5; 7 bases map to TRBD2. Germline CDR1 and CDR2: LGHNA and YSLEER. This CDR3 region has 15 residues. The V segment lost 1 base and the J segment 5 bases; nucleotides outside the gene matches: 7. CDR3 nucleotide sequence: TGCGCCAGCAGCCAAGCACGGACTAGAGGGGAGACCCAGTACTTC. Protein: CASSQARTRGETQYF.

This clonotype was seen repeatedly, ten times or more. This chain joins TRBV5-1 and TRBJ2-1; maybe TRBD1 (5 bases). There are 15 residues in the CDR3. The germline CDR1 and CDR2 sequences are SGHRS and YFSETQ. V was clipped by 9 bases and J by 0 bases, with 16 bases between them. CDR3 sequence: CAISPTELSYNEQFF. In DNA form, the CDR3 reads TGCGCCATCTCCCCGACAGAGCTCTCCTACAATGAGCAGTTCTTC. Complete variable domain (other parts from reference TRBV5-1 and TRBJ2-1): KAGVTQTPRYLIKTRGQQVTLSCSPISGHRSVSWYQQTPGQGLQFLFEYFSETQRNKGNFPGRFSGRQFSNSRSEMNVSTLELGDSALYLCAISPTELSYNEQFFGPGTRLTVL.

The CDR3 region has the DNA TGTGCCAGCAGCCAGGCCTACCTGCAGGGGTCCCCCCAAGAGACCCAGTACTTC. It codes for CASSQAYLQGSPQETQYF. The rearrangement joins TRBV3-1 to TRBJ2-5; D possibly corresponds to TRBD1 (6 bases). V was trimmed by 3 bases and J by 1 base, leaving 21 bases between them. This CDR3 has 18 residues. Germline lookup yields CDR1 LGHDT and CDR2 YNNKEL (reference sequence).

The sample holds many counts of this clonotype. This sequence joins TRBV6-5 and TRBJ1-3; TRBD1 is a possible D gene (6 bases). V lost 6 bases, J lost 14 bases, and 14 bases lay in between. Germline V gene data show CDR1 as MNHEY and CDR2 as SVGAGI. This CDR3 has 11 residues. In nucleotides, the CDR3 is TGTGCCAGCAGCCTAGGGACAAGGGTATATTTT. Protein sequence: CASSLGTRVYF.

This clonotype was counted ten times or more. The rearrangement joins TRBV7-9 to TRBJ2-5; 8 positions agree with TRBD1. This CDR3 is built from 15 residues. V dropped 5 bases and J dropped 6; count of bases not matched to a gene: 11. CDR1 and CDR2 from the germline V gene are SEHNR and FQNEAQ (reference sequence). The CDR3 DNA is TGTGCCAGCAGCCCCGGGGCAGGGGGCATAAAGACCCAGTACTTC. The encoded protein is CASSPGAGGIKTQYF.

The rearrangement uses TRBV12-5 and TRBJ2-1; the match to TRBD2 covers 12 bases. The junction had 0 bases not matched to a gene; V was cut back by 1 base and J by 8 bases. CDR1 and CDR2 (germline): LGHNT, FRNRAP. The CDR3 totals 14 residues. The CDR3 DNA is TGTGCTAGTGGTTTGGGACTAGCGGGAGATGAGCAGTTCTTC. It specifies CASGLGLAGDEQFF. Full variable domain (remainder filled in from reference TRBV12-5 and TRBJ2-1): DARVTQTPRHKVTEMGQEVTMRCQPILGHNTVFWYRQTMMQGLELLAYFRNRAPLDDSGMPKDRFSAEMPDATLATLKIQPSEPRDSAVYFCASGLGLAGDEQFFGPGTRLTVL.

This clonotype came up a few times. The chain uses TRBV4-3 and TRBJ2-1; 9 bases are shared with TRBD1. The J segment lost 6 bases and the V segment lost 4 bases, leaving 4 bases of the junction unmatched. This CDR3 contains 14 residues. The V gene's germline CDR1 is LGHNA and CDR2 YSLEER. The chain's CDR3 is CASSLGTGSNEQFF. The CDR3 DNA reads as TGCGCCAGCAGCCTCGGGACAGGGTCCAATGAGCAGTTCTTC.

J is TRBJ2-7 and V is TRBV5-1; D remains unclear. V shed 1 base and J shed 2 bases, with 7 bases lying between them. Germline V gene lookup returns CDR1 SGHRS and CDR2 YFSETQ. This CDR3 is built from 13 residues. CDR3 protein: CASSLTPPYEQYF. In DNA, the CDR3 is TGCGCCAGCAGCTTGACCCCACCCTACGAGCAGTACTTC.

V and J are TRBV15 and TRBJ2-7; D remains unclear. The V gene lost 1 base and the J gene lost 6 bases, with 7 bases spanning the gap. The CDR3 sequence is 12 residues long. Germline-derived CDR1 and CDR2 are LNHNV and YYDKDF (reference sequence). As DNA, the CDR3 is TGTGCCACCAGCAGAGTCGGAAGCGAGCAGTACTTC. Residues: CATSRVGSEQYF.

CDR3 amino acids: CAISGDGDSYGYTF. In nucleotides, the CDR3 is TGTGCCATCAGTGGAGATGGCGACAGCTATGGCTACACCTTC. V gene TRBV10-3 combines with J gene TRBJ1-2, with TRBD1 as a possible D gene (5 bases). The CDR3 spans 14 residues. Germline V CDR1 and CDR2: ENHRY, SYGVKD. The V end lost 4 bases, the J end lost 4 bases, and 13 bases lay between the germline ends.

The chain links TRBV2 to TRBJ1-5; D is perhaps TRBD1 (6 bases). Per germline, CDR1 SNHLY and CDR2 FYNNEI. Between the trimmed V and J ends, which lost 5 bases and 8 bases, there was a span of 22 bases. The CDR3 has 16 residues. The CDR3 coding sequence is TGTGCCAGCAGTACGACCCCGGGACACGATGGGAAGCCCCAGCATTTT. Encoded protein: CASSTTPGHDGKPQHF.

This clonotype was counted many times. J is TRBJ1-2 and V is TRBV6-5; TRBD1 matches 7 bases. In germline, CDR1 is MNHEY, CDR2 SVGAGI. Unmatched junction bases numbered 8, after V lost 2 bases and J lost 5 bases. CDR3 length: 15 residues. This CDR3 is CASSYGQGGLYGYTF. The CDR3 region has the DNA TGTGCCAGCAGTTACGGTCAAGGGGGCTTATATGGCTACACCTTC.

This clonotype has a handful of counts. The chain recombines TRBV6-2 or TRBV6-3 with TRBJ2-1; TRBD2 agrees at 7 bases. CDR1 MNHEY and CDR2 SVGEGT come from the germline V gene. Trimming at V came to 4 bases and at J to 7 bases, leaving 13 bases not matched to a gene. The CDR3 has 16 residues. CDR3 nucleotides: TGTGCCAGCAGTTCTGAACTAGCGCCAAACCCGAATGAGCAGTTCTTC. It yields the protein CASSSELAPNPNEQFF.

This clonotype was observed many times. This sequence joins TRBV7-9 and TRBJ2-7; 7 positions agree with TRBD1. Germline lookup yields CDR1 SEHNR and CDR2 FQNEAQ (reference sequence). The CDR3 has 14 residues. The junction had 7 bases not matched to a gene; V was cut back by 5 bases and J by 3 bases. Here the CDR3 reads CASSHRDRIYEQYF. The CDR3 DNA sequence: TGTGCCAGCAGCCACCGGGACAGAATCTACGAGCAGTACTTC.

The chain employs TRBV6-5 and TRBJ1-1; possibly TRBD1 for D (5 bases). CDR1 MNHEY and CDR2 SVGAGI come from the germline V gene. V dropped 2 bases and J dropped 5 bases, with 12 bases sitting between them. CDR3 size: 14 residues. DNA for the CDR3: TGTGCCAGCAGTTACAATGAGGGGAATACTGAAGCTTTCTTT. Protein sequence: CASSYNEGNTEAFF.